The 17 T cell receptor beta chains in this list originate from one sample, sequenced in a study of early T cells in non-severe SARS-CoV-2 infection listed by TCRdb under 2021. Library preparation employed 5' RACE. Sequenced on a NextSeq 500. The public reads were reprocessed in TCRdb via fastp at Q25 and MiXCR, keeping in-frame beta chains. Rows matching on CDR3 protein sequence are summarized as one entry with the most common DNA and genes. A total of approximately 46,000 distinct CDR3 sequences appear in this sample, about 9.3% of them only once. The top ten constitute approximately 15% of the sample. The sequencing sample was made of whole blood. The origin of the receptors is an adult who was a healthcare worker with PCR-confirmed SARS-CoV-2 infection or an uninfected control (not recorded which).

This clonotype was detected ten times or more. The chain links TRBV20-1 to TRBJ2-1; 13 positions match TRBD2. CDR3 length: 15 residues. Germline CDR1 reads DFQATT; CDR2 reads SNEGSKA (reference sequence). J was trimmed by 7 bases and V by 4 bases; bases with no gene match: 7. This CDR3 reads CSAITTSGRENEQFF. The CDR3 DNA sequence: TGCAGTGCTATTACTACTAGCGGGAGGGAGAATGAGCAGTTCTTC.

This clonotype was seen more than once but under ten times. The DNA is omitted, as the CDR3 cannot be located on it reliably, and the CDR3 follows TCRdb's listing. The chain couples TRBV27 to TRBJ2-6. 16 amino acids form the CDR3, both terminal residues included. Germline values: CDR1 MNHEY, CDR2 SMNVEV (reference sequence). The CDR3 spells CASSTSGSSGANVLTF.

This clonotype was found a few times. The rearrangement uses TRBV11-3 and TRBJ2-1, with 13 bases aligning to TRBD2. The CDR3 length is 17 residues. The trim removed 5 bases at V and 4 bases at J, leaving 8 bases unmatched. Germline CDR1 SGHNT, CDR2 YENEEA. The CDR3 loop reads CASSLGTSGMRYNEQFF. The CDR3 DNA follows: TGTGCCAGCAGCCTTGGGACTAGCGGGATGCGTTACAATGAGCAGTTCTTC.

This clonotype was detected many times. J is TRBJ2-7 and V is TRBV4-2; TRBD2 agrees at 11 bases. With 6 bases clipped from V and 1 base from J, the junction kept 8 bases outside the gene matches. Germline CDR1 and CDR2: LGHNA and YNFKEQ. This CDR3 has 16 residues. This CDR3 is CASSFLLAGDSYEQYF. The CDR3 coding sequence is TGTGCCAGCAGTTTTCTACTAGCGGGAGATTCCTACGAGCAGTACTTC.

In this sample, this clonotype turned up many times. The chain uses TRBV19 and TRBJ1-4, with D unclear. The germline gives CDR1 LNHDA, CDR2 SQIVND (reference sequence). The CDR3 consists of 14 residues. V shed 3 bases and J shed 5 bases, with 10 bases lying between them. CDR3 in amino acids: CASSIGRQNEKLFF. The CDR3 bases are TGTGCCAGTAGTATCGGGAGACAAAATGAAAAACTGTTTTTT.

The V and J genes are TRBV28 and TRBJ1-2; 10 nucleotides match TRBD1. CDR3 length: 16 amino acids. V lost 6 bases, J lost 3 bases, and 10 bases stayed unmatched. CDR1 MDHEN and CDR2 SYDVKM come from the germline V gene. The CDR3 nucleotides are TGTGCCAGCAGCACACCGGGACAGGGGTTTGACTATGGCTACACCTTC. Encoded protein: CASSTPGQGFDYGYTF.

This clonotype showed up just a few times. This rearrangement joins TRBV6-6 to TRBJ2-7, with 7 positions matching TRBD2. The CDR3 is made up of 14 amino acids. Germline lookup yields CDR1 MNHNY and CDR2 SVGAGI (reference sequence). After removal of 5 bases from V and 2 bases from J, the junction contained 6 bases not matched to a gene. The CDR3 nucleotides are TGTGCCAGCAGTCAGCGGGACTTGACCTACGAGCAGTACTTC. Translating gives CASSQRDLTYEQYF.

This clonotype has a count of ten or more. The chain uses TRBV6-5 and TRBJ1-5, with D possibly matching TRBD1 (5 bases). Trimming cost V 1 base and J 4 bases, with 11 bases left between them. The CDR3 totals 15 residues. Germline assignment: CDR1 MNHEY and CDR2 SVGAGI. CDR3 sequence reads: CASSYFGDPNQPQHF. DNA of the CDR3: TGTGCCAGCAGTTACTTTGGGGACCCAAATCAGCCCCAGCATTTT.

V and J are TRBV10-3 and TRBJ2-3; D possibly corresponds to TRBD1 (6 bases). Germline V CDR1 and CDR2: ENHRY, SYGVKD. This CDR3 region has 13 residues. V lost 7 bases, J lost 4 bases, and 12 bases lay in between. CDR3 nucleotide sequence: TGTGCCATCACTGCAGGGGACCCAGATACGCAGTATTTT. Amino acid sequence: CAITAGDPDTQYF.

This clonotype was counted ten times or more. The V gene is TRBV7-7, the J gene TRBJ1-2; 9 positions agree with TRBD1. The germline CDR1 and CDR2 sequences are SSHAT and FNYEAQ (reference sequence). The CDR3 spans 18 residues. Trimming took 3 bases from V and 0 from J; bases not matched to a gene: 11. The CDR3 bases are TGTGCCAGCAGCTTTCCCCGGGACAGGGATCTTACTAACTATGGCTACACCTTC. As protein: CASSFPRDRDLTNYGYTF.

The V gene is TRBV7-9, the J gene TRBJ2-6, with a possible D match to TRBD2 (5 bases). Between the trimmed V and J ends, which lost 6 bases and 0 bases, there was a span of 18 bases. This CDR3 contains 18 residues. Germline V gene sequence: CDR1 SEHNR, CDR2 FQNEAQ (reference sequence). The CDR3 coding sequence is TGTGCCAGCAGGGAGGACGGACCCGGATACTCTGGGGCCAACGTCCTGACTTTC. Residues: CASREDGPGYSGANVLTF.

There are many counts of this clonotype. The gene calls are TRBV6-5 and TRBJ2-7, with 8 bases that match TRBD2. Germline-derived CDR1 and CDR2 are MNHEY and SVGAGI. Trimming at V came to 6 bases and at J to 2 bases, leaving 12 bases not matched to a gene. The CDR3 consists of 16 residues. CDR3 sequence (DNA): TGTGCCAGCAGACGGACAGAAGCGGGGGACACCTACGAGCAGTACTTC. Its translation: CASRRTEAGDTYEQYF.

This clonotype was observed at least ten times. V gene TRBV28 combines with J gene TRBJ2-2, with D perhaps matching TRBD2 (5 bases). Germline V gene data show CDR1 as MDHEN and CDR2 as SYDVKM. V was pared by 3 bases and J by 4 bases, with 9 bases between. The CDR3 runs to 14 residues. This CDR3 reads CASSFGVITGELFF. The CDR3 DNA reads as TGTGCCAGCAGTTTCGGGGTAATCACCGGGGAGCTGTTTTTT.

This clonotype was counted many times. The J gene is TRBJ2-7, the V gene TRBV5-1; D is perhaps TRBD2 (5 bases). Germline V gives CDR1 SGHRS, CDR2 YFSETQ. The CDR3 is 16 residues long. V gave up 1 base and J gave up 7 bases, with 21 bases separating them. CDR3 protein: CASSLFLAEKGGEQYF. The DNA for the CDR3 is TGCGCCAGCAGCTTGTTCCTTGCTGAGAAGGGCGGGGAGCAGTACTTC.

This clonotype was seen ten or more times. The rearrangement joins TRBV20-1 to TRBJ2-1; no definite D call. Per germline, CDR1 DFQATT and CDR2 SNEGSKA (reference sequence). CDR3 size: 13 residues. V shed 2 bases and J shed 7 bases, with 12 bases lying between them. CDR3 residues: CSARPDLNNEQFF. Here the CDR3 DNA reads TGCAGTGCTAGACCCGACTTGAATAATGAGCAGTTCTTC.

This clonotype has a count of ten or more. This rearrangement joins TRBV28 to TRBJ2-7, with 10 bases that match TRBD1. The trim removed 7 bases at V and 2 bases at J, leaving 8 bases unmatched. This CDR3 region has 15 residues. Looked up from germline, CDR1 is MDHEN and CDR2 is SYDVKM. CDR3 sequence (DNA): TGTGCCAGCACCCCCAGGGACAGGGGCACCTACGAGCAGTACTTC. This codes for CASTPRDRGTYEQYF.

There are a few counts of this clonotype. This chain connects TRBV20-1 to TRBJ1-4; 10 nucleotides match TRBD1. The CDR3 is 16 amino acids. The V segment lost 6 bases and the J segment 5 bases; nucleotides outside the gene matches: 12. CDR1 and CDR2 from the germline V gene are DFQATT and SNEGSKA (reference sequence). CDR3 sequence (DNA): TGCAGTGCCCAACCCGGGACAGGGGCCCGAAATGAAAAACTGTTTTTT. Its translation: CSAQPGTGARNEKLFF.